This T cell receptor beta chain was captured in a study of blood T cell repertoires in COVID-19. This CDR3 comprises 13 residues. Germline assignment: CDR1 LNHDA and CDR2 SQIVND (reference sequence). Trimming stripped 3 bases from V and 5 bases from J, with 8 bases between. The protocol was immunoSEQ multiplex PCR, while the TCRdb copy is restricted to in-frame clones and leaves out a portion. The sample carries 450,000 to 600,000 clones, about nine tenths recorded once. This TCR came from a woman between 18 and 29 years old who had recovered from COVID-19. The V call is TRBV19, the J call TRBJ2-1, with a tentative D call TRBD1 (6 bases). The source material was PBMCs or T cells enriched from blood (not recorded which). CDR3 amino acids: CASSMGANNEQFF. The CDR3 coding sequence is TGTGCCAGTAGTATGGGGGCTAACAATGAGCAGTTCTTC.